This entry describes one TCR beta chain. This sample was included in a study of shared clonotypes between healthy human individuals. The data were produced by immunoSEQ multiplex PCR, yet TCRdb's version contains in-frame clones alone and is incomplete. Among some 2,500,000 clones listed, roughly 93% were seen once. V lost 2 bases and J lost 8; bases outside the gene matches: 14. The CDR3 contains 18 residues. Germline V CDR1 and CDR2: KGHSH, LQKENI. This TCR derives from a man aged 18-30 years in good health. Some clones in this sample may be carry-over from other donors' samples. The sequencing input was naive CD4+ T cells from PBMCs. The subset denotes: CD45RA+ positively selected. This chain links TRBV18 with TRBJ2-3; 12 positions match TRBD2. The CDR3 loop is CASSPVTSGSPSHPTQYF. The CDR3 bases are TGTGCCAGCTCACCAGTGACTAGCGGGAGCCCGTCTCACCCTACGCAGTATTTT. Full variable domain (remainder filled in from reference TRBV18 and TRBJ2-3): NAGVMQNPRHLVRRRGQEARLRCSPMKGHSHVYWYRQLPEEGLKFMVYLQKENIIDESGMPKERFSAEFPKEGPSILRIQQVVRGDSAAYFCASSPVTSGSPSHPTQYFGPGTRLTVL.